This entry lists 21 T cell receptor beta chains sequenced from one sample in a study of a mutant IDH1 vaccine in newly diagnosed glioma. Indicated time point: week 47, end of study. Mutant IDH1 20-mer peptide, at 300 ug, made up each vaccine dose, with topical imiquimod. This table comes from immunoSEQ multiplex PCR, and its TCRdb copy is limited to in-frame clones, with some not included. The data contain tens of thousands of clones, about two thirds of them singletons. These TCRs are of unknown antigen specificity. The sample was peripheral blood mononuclear cells (PBMCs), taken from a glioma patient whose treatment included an IDH1 peptide vaccine. The receptor source for this set is a man aged 35 to 55 with glioma. Some clones in this sample may be carry-over from other donors' samples.

The chain recombines TRBV29-1 with TRBJ2-1; the D gene could be TRBD1 or TRBD2 (5 bases each). The germline V gene has CDR1 SQVTM and CDR2 ANQGSEA. The V and J ends lost 7 bases and 0 bases respectively, with 13 bases between them. This CDR3 comprises 14 residues. The chain's CDR3 is CSGLGERSYNEQFF. CDR3 DNA: TGCAGCGGTTTAGGGGAGCGCTCCTACAATGAGCAGTTCTTC.

This clone has a handful of counts. The V call is TRBV5-1, the J call TRBJ1-6; possibly TRBD1 for D (6 bases). Germline values: CDR1 SGHRS, CDR2 YFSETQ. Trimming took off 0 bases at V and 6 bases at J, with 10 bases between the two ends. The CDR3 is made up of 15 amino acids. The CDR3 spells CASSLDRAINSPLHF. The CDR3 region has the DNA TGCGCCAGCAGCTTGGACAGGGCAATTAATTCACCCCTCCACTTT. Supplemented by reference TRBV5-1 and TRBJ1-6, the full variable domain reads KAGVTQTPRYLIKTRGQQVTLSCSPISGHRSVSWYQQTPGQGLQFLFEYFSETQRNKGNFPGRFSGRQFSNSRSEMNVSTLELGDSALYLCASSLDRAINSPLHFGNGTRLTVT.

This chain uses TRBV19 with TRBJ1-2, with TRBD1 matching 7 bases. CDR3 size: 13 residues. Trimming at V came to 3 bases and at J to 7 bases, leaving 5 bases not matched to a gene. CDR1 is LNHDA and CDR2 is SQIVND in the germline V gene (reference sequence). CDR3 coding DNA: TGTGCCAGTAGTATGCGACAGGGCGGTGGCTACACCTTC. It translates to CASSMRQGGGYTF. The variable domain in full, completed from reference TRBV19 and TRBJ1-2, reads DGGITQSPKYLFRKEGQNVTLSCEQNLNHDAMYWYRQDPGQGLRLIYYSQIVNDFQKGDIAEGYSVSREKKESFPLTVTSAQKNPTAFYLCASSMRQGGGYTFGSGTRLTVV.

Here the CDR3 DNA reads TGTGCCAGCAGTTTATGGTCGGGGGCCGGGGAGCTGTTTTTT. Amino acids: CASSLWSGAGELFF. V is TRBV27 and J is TRBJ2-2, with D possibly being TRBD2 (6 bases). V gave up 1 base and J gave up 6 bases, with 9 bases separating them. This CDR3 contains 14 residues. Germline V gives CDR1 MNHEY, CDR2 SMNVEV (reference sequence).

The J gene is TRBJ1-2, the V gene TRBV19, with a possible D match to TRBD1 (5 bases). This CDR3 has 15 amino acids. V was shortened by 9 bases and J by 2 bases, with 19 bases between the two germline ends. Per germline, CDR1 LNHDA and CDR2 SQIVND (reference sequence). The CDR3 DNA is TGTGCCAGCGCCCAAGGGGCAGAGATGAACTATGGCTACACCTTC. Encoded protein: CASAQGAEMNYGYTF. Filled out from reference TRBV19 and TRBJ1-2, the complete variable domain reads DGGITQSPKYLFRKEGQNVTLSCEQNLNHDAMYWYRQDPGQGLRLIYYSQIVNDFQKGDIAEGYSVSREKKESFPLTVTSAQKNPTAFYLCASAQGAEMNYGYTFGSGTRLTVV.

The rearrangement uses TRBV5-1 and TRBJ2-5; possibly TRBD2 for D (6 bases). CDR1 is SGHRS, CDR2 YFSETQ, per germline. The CDR3 length is 18 residues. The V and J ends lost 0 bases and 2 bases respectively, with 20 bases between them. In nucleotides, the CDR3 is TGCGCCAGCAGCTTGGGGCTCCGACTAGGCGATATTCAAGAGACCCAGTACTTC. Translating it yields CASSLGLRLGDIQETQYF.

J is TRBJ2-5 and V is TRBV30; 9 bases are a match to TRBD2. Germline CDR1 reads GTSNPN; CDR2 reads SVGIG (reference sequence). This CDR3 contains 12 residues. V dropped 2 bases and J dropped 6; count of bases not matched to a gene: 1. The CDR3 DNA sequence: TGTGCCTGGAGTAGCGGGGGGAAGACCCAGTACTTC. Translated, it gives CAWSSGGKTQYF.

The sample holds a few counts of this clone. V is TRBV7-2 and J is TRBJ1-2, with D perhaps TRBD1 (5 bases). CDR1 and CDR2 (germline): SGHTA, FQGNSA. V lost 1 base and J 6 bases, leaving 12 bases between the germline ends. The CDR3 has 14 amino acids. CDR3 region: CASSLVQGGDGYTF. The CDR3 DNA sequence: TGTGCCAGCAGCTTAGTCCAGGGAGGGGATGGCTACACCTTC.

J is TRBJ2-1 and V is TRBV30; 9 bases are a match to TRBD1. CDR1 is GTSNPN and CDR2 is SVGIG in the germline V gene (reference sequence). The CDR3 is 13 residues long. V was pared by 7 bases and J by 3 bases, with 4 bases of the junction left unmatched. CDR3 nucleotides: TGTGCCTCCAACAGGGGGCACTACAATGAGCAGTTCTTC. Protein sequence: CASNRGHYNEQFF.

This clone was counted between two and nine times. This sequence joins TRBV5-6 and TRBJ1-6; D ambiguous. Germline loops: CDR1 SGHDT, CDR2 YYEEEE. V was cut by 2 bases and J by 7 bases, with 10 bases left in between. The CDR3 loop spans 14 amino acids. CDR3 loop: CASSLYGFNSPLHF. CDR3 DNA: TGTGCCAGCAGCTTATACGGGTTCAATTCACCCCTCCACTTT.

This clone was observed a few times. CDR3 bases: TGTGCCAGCAGCTTATGGCAGGGTCAGACCGGGGAGCTGTTTTTT. This encodes CASSLWQGQTGELFF. V gene TRBV7-2 combines with J gene TRBJ2-2; D is possibly TRBD1 (5 bases). The CDR3 runs 15 residues. Germline assignment: CDR1 SGHTA and CDR2 FQGNSA. Trimming took 2 bases from V and 5 from J, leaving 12 bases between them.

The V gene is TRBV7-9, the J gene TRBJ1-5; TRBD1 matches at 7 bases. V lost 6 bases, J lost 6 bases, and 5 bases stayed unmatched. This CDR3 spans 13 amino acids. Germline CDR1 is SEHNR and CDR2 is FQNEAQ (reference sequence). The CDR3 coding sequence is TGTGCCAGCAGTGAGGGGGCGTTTCAGCCCCAGCATTTT. Protein: CASSEGAFQPQHF.

This rearrangement joins TRBV2 to TRBJ2-5; tentative D call: TRBD1 (5 bases). There are 13 residues in the CDR3. V lost 4 bases and J lost 2, with 8 bases in between. From germline, CDR1 is SNHLY and CDR2 FYNNEI. This CDR3 is CASSVPGQETQYF. CDR3 sequence (DNA): TGTGCCAGCAGTGTACCAGGGCAAGAGACCCAGTACTTC.

The chain joins TRBV5-1 to TRBJ1-3; no definite D call. This CDR3 comprises 14 residues. Germline lookup yields CDR1 SGHRS and CDR2 YFSETQ. V was cut by 0 bases and J by 0 bases, with 4 bases left in between. The CDR3 nucleotides read TGCGCCAGCAGCTTGGTAGTCTCTGGAAACACCATATATTTT. This encodes CASSLVVSGNTIYF.

The V gene is TRBV18, the J gene TRBJ2-2, with TRBD1 matching 7 bases. The CDR3 runs 17 residues. With V trimmed by 4 bases and J by 4 bases, 12 bases remained unmatched. Germline V gene sequence: CDR1 KGHSH, CDR2 LQKENI. CDR3 coding DNA: TGTGCCAGCTCACGGATGGGCGGAGGACAGGTCACCGGGGAGCTGTTTTTT. It yields the protein CASSRMGGGQVTGELFF.

This clone was found a few times. V is TRBV29-1 and J is TRBJ1-1; tentative D call: TRBD1 (5 bases). Germline V CDR1 and CDR2: SQVTM, ANQGSEA. V was cut by 3 bases and J by 3 bases, with 11 bases left in between. The CDR3 loop spans 13 amino acids. This chain's CDR3 is CSVETGDYTEAFF. In DNA form, the CDR3 reads TGCAGCGTTGAGACGGGGGACTACACTGAAGCTTTCTTT.

J is TRBJ2-1 and V is TRBV2, with a possible D match to TRBD1 (6 bases). The V and J ends lost 4 bases and 4 bases respectively, with 11 bases between them. This CDR3 spans 14 amino acids. In germline, CDR1 is SNHLY, CDR2 FYNNEI. The CDR3 loop is CASSVRTVYNEQFF. In DNA form, the CDR3 reads TGTGCCAGCAGTGTGAGGACAGTATACAATGAGCAGTTCTTC.

This clone appeared a single time. This chain uses TRBV4-1 with TRBJ1-1; 7 bases are shared with TRBD1. Germline trimming cut 11 bases from V and 4 bases from J; bases unmatched to any gene: 13. Looked up from germline, CDR1 is MGHRA and CDR2 is YSYEKL. This CDR3 contains 14 residues. The CDR3 region is CAFGRGLGSTEAFF. The CDR3 DNA sequence: TGCGCCTTTGGGAGGGGGCTAGGGAGCACTGAAGCTTTCTTT.

The chain employs TRBV2 and TRBJ2-6; perhaps TRBD1 as D (5 bases). V gave up 6 bases and J gave up 0 bases, with 12 bases separating them. Germline CDR1 is SNHLY and CDR2 is FYNNEI. The CDR3 sequence is 16 residues long. CDR3 DNA: TGTGCCAGCAGGGCCGACAGTAACTCTGGGGCCAACGTCCTGACTTTC. Amino acid sequence: CASRADSNSGANVLTF.

The genes are TRBV4-2 and TRBJ1-5; TRBD1 matches at 9 bases. Trimming took 1 base from V and 3 from J; bases not matched to a gene: 4. Germline V gene lookup returns CDR1 LGHNA and CDR2 YNFKEQ. The CDR3 length is 16 residues. The CDR3 DNA is TGTGCCAGCAGCCAAGTTGGGACAGGGCCCAATCAGCCCCAGCATTTT. It yields the protein CASSQVGTGPNQPQHF.

V gene TRBV9 combines with J gene TRBJ2-3; 10 nucleotides align to TRBD2. J lost 0 bases, V lost 5 bases, and 3 bases had no gene match. Germline V lookup: CDR1 SGDLS, CDR2 YYNGEE. The CDR3 loop spans 15 amino acids. The CDR3 sequence is CASRLLAGSTDTQYF. In DNA, the CDR3 is TGTGCCAGCAGATTACTAGCGGGGAGCACAGATACGCAGTATTTT.